The 22 T cell receptor beta chains below all came from one sample that was sequenced in a study of T cells in tumors after PD-1 blockade. Data came from immunoSEQ multiplex PCR; TCRdb stores just in-frame clones and leaves some out. Seen here are around 50,000 clones, 79% observed once, and the top ten hold approximately 16%. Sequences were derived from PBMCs, sampled before anti-PD-1 treatment. These receptors all stem from a human donor with basal cell carcinoma.

V and J are TRBV6-5 and TRBJ2-7; possible D gene TRBD1, 5 bases. The CDR3 length is 14 residues. Germline assignment: CDR1 MNHEY and CDR2 SVGAGI. Trimming removed 7 bases from V and 2 bases from J, with 15 bases in between. The CDR3 protein is CASMIGQGTYEQYF. In DNA, the CDR3 is TGTGCCAGCATGATCGGACAAGGAACCTACGAGCAGTACTTC.

The CDR3 here is CASSINPVYNEQFF. CDR3 DNA sequence: TGTGCCAGCAGCATTAACCCGGTATACAATGAGCAGTTCTTC. The chain employs TRBV14 and TRBJ2-1, with D unclear. The germline V gene has CDR1 SGHDN and CDR2 FVKESK. V was clipped by 5 bases and J by 4 bases, with 12 bases between them. This CDR3 region has 14 residues. Variable domain in full (rest from reference TRBV14 and TRBJ2-1): EAGVTQFPSHSVIEKGQTVTLRCDPISGHDNLYWYRRVMGKEIKFLLHFVKESKQDESGMPNNRFLAERTGGTYSTLKVQPAELEDSGVYFCASSINPVYNEQFFGPGTRLTVL.

The chain combines TRBV7-6 with TRBJ2-7; 7 bases line up with TRBD1. J gave up 11 bases and V 3 bases, and 4 bases lay outside the gene matches. Looked up from germline, CDR1 is SGHVS and CDR2 is FNYEAQ. The CDR3 totals 11 residues. The DNA for the CDR3 is TGTGCCAGCAGCTTTGGACAGGACAAGTACTTC. This codes for CASSFGQDKYF.

This clone turned up a few times. The rearrangement joins TRBV7-8 to TRBJ1-5, with D unclear. Trimming stripped 1 base from V and 7 bases from J, with 11 bases between. The germline CDR1 and CDR2 sequences are SGHVS and FQNEAQ. The CDR3 has 14 amino acids. CDR3 in amino acids: CASSLGGFYQPQHF. The CDR3 DNA follows: TGTGCCAGCAGCTTAGGAGGGTTCTACCAGCCCCAGCATTTT.

This clone was picked up a small number of times. V and J are TRBV4-1 and TRBJ2-7; 8 positions match TRBD2. In germline, CDR1 is MGHRA, CDR2 YSYEKL. Germline trimming cut 5 bases from V and 6 bases from J; bases unmatched to any gene: 6. CDR3 length equals 13 residues. CDR3 protein: CASSLSGGREQYF. The CDR3 nucleotides read TGCGCCAGCAGCTTAAGCGGGGGTCGCGAGCAGTACTTC.

The chain employs TRBV5-6 and TRBJ1-1; D is possibly TRBD1 (5 bases). Trimming took 4 bases from V and 5 from J, leaving 15 bases between them. The CDR3 has 14 amino acids. From germline, CDR1 is SGHDT and CDR2 YYEEEE. The CDR3 DNA reads as TGTGCCAGCAGCAAGCGCGGGGCGTGGACTGAAGCTTTCTTT. This codes for CASSKRGAWTEAFF.

The genes are TRBV5-1 and TRBJ2-2; a weak D match, TRBD1 (6 bases). This CDR3 comprises 16 residues. CDR1 is SGHRS, CDR2 YFSETQ, per germline. Trimming left V 0 bases short and J 4 bases short, with 13 bases between. Here the CDR3 reads CASSLGLTGFTGELFF. The CDR3 nucleotides are TGCGCCAGCAGCTTGGGGCTCACAGGGTTCACCGGGGAGCTGTTTTTT.

On this clone itself: The sample carries other DNA sequences with the same CDR3. The rearrangement joins TRBV10-1 to TRBJ1-4; D uncertain. Trimming stripped 0 bases from V and 5 bases from J, with 7 bases between. Germline-derived CDR1 and CDR2 are WNHNN and SYGVQD (reference sequence). The CDR3 consists of 14 residues. The CDR3 sequence is CASSESTGNEKLFF. CDR3 DNA: TGCGCCAGCAGTGAGTCGACCGGCAATGAAAAACTGTTTTTT.

The sample holds a few counts of this clone. The rearrangement joins TRBV6-4 to TRBJ2-1; tentatively, D is TRBD1 (5 bases). V lost 4 bases to trimming and J lost 12 bases, with 16 bases between them. The germline gives CDR1 MRHNA, CDR2 SNTAGT. CDR3 length: 13 residues. The CDR3 DNA sequence: TGTGCCAGCAGTGCCCGCAGGGTAGCCGGGCAGTTCTTC. This gives the protein CASSARRVAGQFF.

This chain uses TRBV28 with TRBJ2-4; 9 positions match TRBD1. The ends lost 5 bases at V and 3 bases at J; junction bases unmatched: 5. Germline V gene lookup returns CDR1 MDHEN and CDR2 SYDVKM. The CDR3 length is 15 residues. The CDR3 DNA reads TGTGCCAGCAGTCCACAGGGGGCGGGCAAAAACATTCAGTACTTC. Translation gives CASSPQGAGKNIQYF.

The rearrangement uses TRBV14 and TRBJ2-3; the match to TRBD2 covers 9 bases. This CDR3 spans 14 amino acids. CDR1 is SGHDN and CDR2 is FVKESK in the germline V gene. V gave up 4 bases and J gave up 6 bases; unmatched junction bases: 5. The CDR3 protein is CASSPWTSVDTQYF. The CDR3 DNA reads TGTGCCAGCAGCCCCTGGACTAGCGTTGATACGCAGTATTTT.

This clone was seen a handful of times. The rearrangement links TRBV27 to TRBJ2-2, with 8 nucleotides matching TRBD1. The CDR3 runs 16 residues. The J segment lost 5 bases and the V segment lost 5 bases, leaving 10 bases of the junction unmatched. Germline lookup yields CDR1 MNHEY and CDR2 SMNVEV (reference sequence). CDR3 loop: CASSPLGTGMTGELFF. CDR3 in DNA: TGTGCCAGCAGTCCTCTTGGGACAGGAATGACCGGGGAGCTGTTTTTT.

The V call is TRBV28, the J call TRBJ2-3, with 8 nucleotides matching TRBD1. CDR1 and CDR2 (germline): MDHEN, SYDVKM. The CDR3 runs to 16 residues. Losses at the gene ends were 8 bases for V and 4 bases for J; bases not matched to a gene: 14. CDR3 region: CASRRTGMRAADTQYF. The DNA for the CDR3 is TGTGCCAGCCGACGGACAGGGATGCGGGCAGCAGATACGCAGTATTTT.

The V gene is TRBV3-1 (or the pseudogene TRBV3-2), the J gene TRBJ1-1; weak D call: TRBD1 (5 bases). V lost 0 bases and J 4 bases, leaving 12 bases between the germline ends. Germline V gene sequence: CDR1 LGHDT, CDR2 YNNKEL (reference sequence). The CDR3 covers 15 residues. CDR3 DNA sequence: TGTGCCAGCAGCCAAGACAGCCATAGGGGCACTGAAGCTTTCTTT. It is translated as CASSQDSHRGTEAFF.

CDR3 bases: TGTGCCAGCAGTCGACAGGGGATCGCAGATACGCAGTATTTT. As protein: CASSRQGIADTQYF. The rearrangement uses TRBV27 and TRBJ2-3; TRBD1 matches at 8 bases. Germline lookup yields CDR1 MNHEY and CDR2 SMNVEV (reference sequence). The CDR3 is 14 residues long. V gave up 5 bases and J gave up 4 bases; unmatched junction bases: 5.

The chain couples TRBV19 to TRBJ1-4; 8 bases are shared with TRBD1. The CDR3 is 13 residues long. The V and J ends lost 8 bases and 7 bases, in that order; junction bases with no gene match: 6. Looked up from germline, CDR1 is LNHDA and CDR2 is SQIVND (reference sequence). The CDR3: CASRRGLGEKLFF. The CDR3 nucleotides read TGTGCCAGTCGCAGGGGGCTCGGTGAAAAACTGTTTTTT. The full variable domain, completed using reference TRBV19 and TRBJ1-4, is DGGITQSPKYLFRKEGQNVTLSCEQNLNHDAMYWYRQDPGQGLRLIYYSQIVNDFQKGDIAEGYSVSREKKESFPLTVTSAQKNPTAFYLCASRRGLGEKLFFGSGTQLSVL.

The chain recombines TRBV5-4 with TRBJ2-5; the D gene could be TRBD1 or TRBD2 (6 bases each). The CDR3 has 15 amino acids. With 6 bases removed from V and 4 bases from J, the gap between germline ends came to 19 bases. Per the germline V gene, CDR1 is SGHNT and CDR2 is YYREEE (reference sequence). In nucleotides, the CDR3 is TGTGCCAGCACCAGGAGGGGGGTGAATGGAGAGACCCAGTACTTC. Its protein is CASTRRGVNGETQYF.

J is TRBJ1-6 and V is TRBV25-1, with D unresolved. The V end was cut by 6 bases, the J end by 4 bases, with 10 bases between. The germline V gene encodes CDR1 MGHDK and CDR2 SYGVNS. The CDR3 has 14 amino acids. Here the CDR3 reads CASSPGPYNSPLHF. The CDR3 nucleotides are TGTGCCAGCAGCCCGGGCCCTTATAATTCACCCCTCCACTTT.

The chain links TRBV6-5 to TRBJ1-1; 8 nucleotides align to TRBD1. This CDR3 is 12 amino acids long. CDR1 and CDR2 (germline): MNHEY, SVGAGI. The junction had 8 bases not matched to a gene; V was cut back by 6 bases and J by 11 bases. The CDR3 DNA reads TGTGCCAGCAGGTCAGGGGGCGCGGAGGCTTTCTTT. Protein: CASRSGGAEAFF.

The chain carries TRBV2 and TRBJ1-1, with TRBD1 as a possible D gene (6 bases). V was trimmed by 11 bases and J by 1 base, leaving 14 bases between them. Looked up from germline, CDR1 is SNHLY and CDR2 is FYNNEI. This CDR3 spans 13 amino acids. Here the CDR3 DNA reads TGTGCCGCAACCTCGACAGGGAACACTGAAGCTTTCTTT. This gives the protein CAATSTGNTEAFF. Together with reference TRBV2 and TRBJ1-1, the CDR3 gives the full variable domain: EPEVTQTPSHQVTQMGQEVILRCVPISNHLYFYWYRQILGQKVEFLVSFYNNEISEKSEIFDDQFSVERPDGSNFTLKIRSTKLEDSAMYFCAATSTGNTEAFFGQGTRLTVV.

This chain joins TRBV9 and TRBJ2-3, with 8 nucleotides matching TRBD1. Germline V gene lookup returns CDR1 SGDLS and CDR2 YYNGEE. CDR3 size: 14 residues. The trim removed 3 bases at V and 5 bases at J, leaving 5 bases unmatched. CDR3 loop: CASSADRAEDTQYF. The CDR3 nucleotides read TGTGCCAGCAGCGCGGACAGGGCAGAAGATACGCAGTATTTT.

This clone occurred once. The gene calls are TRBV19 and TRBJ2-1; 14 nucleotides line up with TRBD2. This CDR3 comprises 15 residues. Germline V lookup: CDR1 LNHDA, CDR2 SQIVND (reference sequence). With 4 bases clipped from V and 6 bases from J, the junction kept 2 bases outside the gene matches. The CDR3 sequence: CASSNGLAGGNEQFF. In nucleotides, the CDR3 is TGTGCCAGTAGTAACGGACTAGCGGGGGGCAATGAGCAGTTCTTC.